One sample yielded the 27 T cell receptor beta chains listed below, sequenced in a study of a mutant IDH1 vaccine in newly diagnosed glioma. The time point: week 47, end of study. It was 300 ug of mutant IDH1 20-mer peptide that made up each vaccine dose, given with topical imiquimod. The antigens for these receptors are not known. Profiling relied on immunoSEQ multiplex PCR, and the TCRdb table lists in-frame clones only, not all of them. The sample has tens of thousands of clones; 82% are singletons. Sequenced material: PBMCs, taken from a glioma patient whose treatment included an IDH1 peptide vaccine. These receptors were collected from a man in his forties or fifties with glioma. Some clones in this sample may be carry-over from other donors' samples.

The chain links TRBV19 to TRBJ2-3; 7 bases agree with TRBD1. The CDR3 length is 14 residues. Germline values: CDR1 LNHDA, CDR2 SQIVND (reference sequence). With V trimmed by 9 bases and J by 4 bases, 10 bases remained unmatched. The CDR3 loop is CASYKTGFSDTQYF. The CDR3 DNA follows: TGTGCCAGCTATAAGACAGGGTTTTCAGATACGCAGTATTTT.

The V and J genes are TRBV5-6 and TRBJ1-1; D is ambiguous. This CDR3 is 14 amino acids long. V was shortened by 0 bases and J by 8 bases, with 14 bases between the two germline ends. Per the germline V gene, CDR1 is SGHDT and CDR2 is YYEEEE. The CDR3 region has the DNA TGTGCCAGCAGCTTGGGAGGCGGCGGCTTCGAAGCTTTCTTT. It encodes CASSLGGGGFEAFF.

J is TRBJ2-1 and V is TRBV4-1; D gene unclear. From germline, CDR1 is MGHRA and CDR2 YSYEKL. The CDR3 has 18 amino acids. Trimming took 0 bases from V and 0 from J, leaving 15 bases between them. The CDR3 DNA is TGCGCCAGCAGCCAAGAGCAGCCTCCGCCTAGCTCCTACAATGAGCAGTTCTTC. Residues: CASSQEQPPPSSYNEQFF.

This sequence joins TRBV2 and TRBJ2-1, with D possibly being TRBD1 or TRBD2 (6 bases each). Trimming cost V 6 bases and J 10 bases, with 22 bases left between them. Per the germline V gene, CDR1 is SNHLY and CDR2 is FYNNEI. CDR3 length: 15 residues. The DNA of the CDR3 is TGTGCCAGCAGAGTAAGAGGGGGAACTCGGGAGGAGCAGTTCTTC. Its translation is CASRVRGGTREEQFF. The entire variable domain, with the rest obtained from reference TRBV2 and TRBJ2-1, is as follows: EPEVTQTPSHQVTQMGQEVILRCVPISNHLYFYWYRQILGQKVEFLVSFYNNEISEKSEIFDDQFSVERPDGSNFTLKIRSTKLEDSAMYFCASRVRGGTREEQFFGPGTRLTVL.

This chain joins TRBV25-1 and TRBJ2-7; tentatively, D is TRBD1 (6 bases). Germline lookup yields CDR1 MGHDK and CDR2 SYGVNS. This CDR3 has 15 amino acids. V lost 3 bases and J lost 0, with 12 bases in between. The CDR3 sequence: CASSDLGAPSYEQYF. In DNA, the CDR3 is TGTGCCAGCAGTGACCTGGGGGCCCCCTCCTACGAGCAGTACTTC.

The gene calls are TRBV7-7 and TRBJ1-6, with 7 bases aligning to TRBD1. This CDR3 comprises 14 residues. V lost 1 base and J lost 10; bases outside the gene matches: 4. Germline-derived CDR1 and CDR2 are SSHAT and FNYEAQ (reference sequence). The CDR3 is CASSLDRGGSPLHF. The CDR3 DNA follows: TGTGCCAGCAGCTTAGACAGGGGTGGATCACCCCTCCACTTT.

The chain is built from TRBV6-5 and TRBJ1-2; D gene unclear. The CDR3 contains 14 residues. V lost 6 bases and J 7 bases, leaving 18 bases between the germline ends. From germline, CDR1 is MNHEY and CDR2 SVGAGI. CDR3 nucleotides: TGTGCCAGCAGAGTAGTTTTGGGAGTCGGTGGCTACACCTTC. This gives the protein CASRVVLGVGGYTF.

The gene calls are TRBV27 and TRBJ2-6; possible D gene TRBD1, 6 bases. V lost 5 bases to trimming and J lost 2 bases, with 16 bases between them. CDR3 length: 17 residues. Germline lookup yields CDR1 MNHEY and CDR2 SMNVEV (reference sequence). In nucleotides, the CDR3 is TGTGCCAGCAGTGAACGGACAGCTCGTACTGGGGCCAACGTCCTGACTTTC. This sequence encodes CASSERTARTGANVLTF.

This clone has only a few counts. The V gene is TRBV19, the J gene TRBJ1-5; perhaps TRBD1 as D (5 bases). V was clipped by 5 bases and J by 5 bases, with 13 bases between them. CDR3 size: 14 residues. Germline loops: CDR1 LNHDA, CDR2 SQIVND (reference sequence). Here the CDR3 reads CASSLGRGDQPQHF. CDR3 bases: TGTGCCAGTAGTCTTGGCCGAGGGGATCAGCCCCAGCATTTT.

The genes are TRBV10-3 and TRBJ2-7; the match to TRBD1 covers 7 bases. Germline CDR1 reads ENHRY; CDR2 reads SYGVKD. The CDR3 has 15 amino acids. After removal of 0 bases from V and 0 bases from J, the junction contained 2 bases not matched to a gene. CDR3 bases: TGTGCCATCAGTGAGTCGAGGGACAGCTCCTACGAGCAGTACTTC. This codes for CAISESRDSSYEQYF.

DNA of the CDR3: TGTGCCAGCAGCTCCTCTAGGGGGGCGCAGTATTTT. Its translation is CASSSSRGAQYF. The V gene is TRBV7-2, the J gene TRBJ2-3; D may match TRBD1 or TRBD2 (6 bases each). Trimming removed 4 bases from V and 10 bases from J, with 12 bases in between. This CDR3 region has 12 residues. The germline V gene has CDR1 SGHTA and CDR2 FQGNSA.

The chain links TRBV14 to TRBJ1-1; D is possibly TRBD1 (5 bases). Germline CDR1 is SGHDN and CDR2 is FVKESK. The CDR3 runs 14 residues. V was clipped by 4 bases and J by 6 bases, with 15 bases between them. CDR3 DNA sequence: TGTGCCAGCAGCCCCCTCGGGGGAGGGGCTGAAGCTTTCTTT. It is translated as CASSPLGGGAEAFF.

The gene calls are TRBV30 and TRBJ1-6; D unresolved. This CDR3 is 16 amino acids long. The V gene lost 4 bases and the J gene lost 6 bases, with 19 bases spanning the gap. The germline V gene encodes CDR1 GTSNPN and CDR2 SVGIG (reference sequence). This CDR3 reads CAWTPGKTRGNSPLHF. Here the CDR3 DNA reads TGTGCCTGGACCCCTGGGAAAACCAGAGGTAATTCACCCCTCCACTTT.

The chain is built from TRBV29-1 and TRBJ1-3; D is unresolved. Germline CDR1 and CDR2: SQVTM and ANQGSEA. The CDR3 totals 11 residues. V was clipped by 6 bases and J by 1 base, with 4 bases between them. The CDR3 DNA sequence: TGCAGCGTAGTGTCTGGAAACACCATATATTTT. Translation gives CSVVSGNTIYF.

CDR3 bases: TGTGCCAGCAGCTTGGCTGGGCCTAATGGCTACACCTTC. Translated: CASSLAGPNGYTF. The chain links TRBV5-6 to TRBJ1-2; the D is unclear. V was clipped by 0 bases and J by 6 bases, with 9 bases between them. This CDR3 has 13 residues. CDR1 and CDR2 from the germline V gene are SGHDT and YYEEEE.

The rearrangement joins TRBV6-6 to TRBJ2-7; 9 nucleotides agree with TRBD1. Germline V gene sequence: CDR1 MNHNY, CDR2 SVGAGI (reference sequence). The CDR3 consists of 16 residues. V was pared by 2 bases and J by 0 bases, with 5 bases of the junction left unmatched. The CDR3 coding sequence is TGTGCCAGCAGTTACGTGGGGACAGGGTTCTCCTACGAGCAGTACTTC. Protein sequence: CASSYVGTGFSYEQYF.

This chain joins TRBV6-5 and TRBJ1-1; 7 bases are a match to TRBD1. The CDR3 sequence is 14 residues long. Germline CDR1 reads MNHEY; CDR2 reads SVGAGI. V gave up 2 bases and J gave up 7 bases; unmatched junction bases: 7. The CDR3 spells CASSYGPGGVEAFF. CDR3 nucleotide sequence: TGTGCCAGCAGTTACGGGCCAGGGGGTGTTGAAGCTTTCTTT.

V and J are TRBV5-1 and TRBJ2-3; 10 bases are a match to TRBD2. Per germline, CDR1 SGHRS and CDR2 YFSETQ. Trimming took 2 bases from V and 6 from J; bases not matched to a gene: 6. This CDR3 is 15 amino acids long. The chain's CDR3 is CASSFRTSGPDTQYF. The CDR3, as DNA: TGCGCCAGCAGCTTTCGGACTAGCGGACCCGATACGCAGTATTTT.

The CDR3 spells CASSQDPGGRQFF. The CDR3 DNA follows: TGTGCCAGCAGCCAAGATCCGGGGGGCCGGCAGTTCTTC. The J gene is TRBJ2-1, the V gene TRBV4-2, with D possibly matching TRBD2 (7 bases). This CDR3 region has 13 residues. Germline V lookup: CDR1 LGHNA, CDR2 YNFKEQ. V was shortened by 0 bases and J by 12 bases, with 12 bases between the two germline ends.

The genes are TRBV5-4 and TRBJ2-1, with a possible D match to TRBD2 (6 bases). Germline V gene sequence: CDR1 SGHNT, CDR2 YYREEE (reference sequence). V was cut by 4 bases and J by 0 bases, with 11 bases left in between. This CDR3 comprises 15 residues. Here the CDR3 DNA reads TGTGCCAGCAGCGGAGCGACTAGCTCCTACAATGAGCAGTTCTTC. This sequence encodes CASSGATSSYNEQFF.

V is TRBV14 and J is TRBJ1-2; TRBD1 might be the D (6 bases). The CDR3 covers 15 residues. V lost 4 bases and J 6 bases, leaving 18 bases between the germline ends. The V gene's germline CDR1 is SGHDN and CDR2 FVKESK. For the CDR3, the DNA is TGTGCCAGCAGCCCCCTGACAGGCGGACGGGATGGCTACACCTTC. Its protein is CASSPLTGGRDGYTF.

The rearrangement uses TRBV2 and TRBJ1-1; tentatively, D is TRBD1 (6 bases). CDR3 size: 15 residues. Germline V gene data show CDR1 as SNHLY and CDR2 as FYNNEI. V was pared by 5 bases and J by 5 bases, with 18 bases between. This chain's CDR3 is CASSPETGEATEAFF. The CDR3 coding sequence is TGTGCCAGCAGTCCAGAGACAGGCGAGGCAACTGAAGCTTTCTTT. Full variable domain (rest looked up from reference TRBV2 and TRBJ1-1): EPEVTQTPSHQVTQMGQEVILRCVPISNHLYFYWYRQILGQKVEFLVSFYNNEISEKSEIFDDQFSVERPDGSNFTLKIRSTKLEDSAMYFCASSPETGEATEAFFGQGTRLTVV.

This clone was seen only once. V gene TRBV5-1 combines with J gene TRBJ1-5, with D unresolved. The V gene's germline CDR1 is SGHRS and CDR2 YFSETQ. Trimming shortened V by 4 bases and J by 0 bases, and 5 bases separated the two germline ends. The CDR3 extends over 13 amino acids. CDR3 amino acids: CASSLDSNQPQHF. In DNA form, the CDR3 reads TGCGCCAGCAGCCTCGATAGCAATCAGCCCCAGCATTTT.

The gene calls are TRBV6-6 and TRBJ2-3; D is undetermined. Looked up from germline, CDR1 is MNHNY and CDR2 is SVGAGI (reference sequence). Deletions cut 0 bases from V and 0 bases from J, with 10 bases between. The CDR3 covers 16 residues. The CDR3, as DNA: TGTGCCAGCAGTTACTCTAGGATACCTAGCACAGATACGCAGTATTTT. Its translation is CASSYSRIPSTDTQYF.

V gene TRBV7-9 combines with J gene TRBJ2-1; 7 bases fit TRBD2. V was clipped by 3 bases and J by 7 bases; unmatched bases: 15. CDR1 SEHNR and CDR2 FQNEAQ come from the germline V gene (reference sequence). CDR3 length: 17 residues. The CDR3 region is CASSFPGQGLGINEQFF. CDR3 nucleotide sequence: TGTGCCAGCAGCTTTCCCGGGCAAGGACTAGGTATAAATGAGCAGTTCTTC.

The chain carries TRBV7-2 and TRBJ2-5; D ambiguous. CDR3 length: 14 amino acids. CDR1 and CDR2 (germline): SGHTA, FQGNSA. V was shortened by 0 bases and J by 1 base, with 6 bases between the two germline ends. CDR3 in DNA: TGTGCCAGCAGCTTAGCACGGATCCAAGAGACCCAGTACTTC. Translated, it gives CASSLARIQETQYF. The variable domain in full, with the rest retrieved from reference TRBV7-2 and TRBJ2-5, is GAGVSQSPSNKVTEKGKDVELRCDPISGHTALYWYRQSLGQGLEFLIYFQGNSAPDKSGLPSDRFSAERTGGSVSTLTIQRTQQEDSAVYLCASSLARIQETQYFGPGTRLLVL.

The rearrangement links TRBV27 to TRBJ1-4; a possible D gene is TRBD1 (5 bases). This CDR3 spans 14 amino acids. Germline values: CDR1 MNHEY, CDR2 SMNVEV (reference sequence). V lost 6 bases, J lost 7 bases, and 15 bases lay in between. CDR3: CASSQRRRGEKLFF. The CDR3 DNA reads as TGTGCCAGCAGCCAACGTAGGAGGGGTGAAAAACTGTTTTTT.